This TCR beta chain was sequenced during a study of CD8+CD57+ T cells in acquired aplastic anemia. Study information: Sorted CD4+ and CD8+ cells gave a mean 3.2 ug DNA, range about 0.17 to 27.4 ug. Healthy donors had, on average, roughly 9.8 million reads for their CD4+ cells. The study's findings and limits: Significance was not reached for CD8+ Simpson's diversity between patients and controls.

This clonotype was detected ten times or more. Its antigen is not identified. With 6 bases clipped from V and 13 bases from J, the junction kept 8 bases outside the gene matches. There are 13 residues in the CDR3. Germline values: CDR1 SGHTA, CDR2 FQGNSA. TCR beta VDJ combinations and CDR3 sequences were profiled from genomic DNA. TCRdb passed the reads through MiXCR, listing each CDR3 protein once. The repertoire holds 130,000 or so distinct CDR3 sequences, with around two fifths as singletons. This chain connects TRBV7-2 to TRBJ2-2, with TRBD1 matching over 10 bases. Sequencing input: sorted CD4+, CD8+, or CD8+CD57+ T cells (not recorded which) from PBMCs. The TCR was taken from a human donor in good health, serving as a control. The CDR3: CASRPGTGVLLFF. The CDR3 bases are TGTGCCAGCAGGCCCGGGACAGGGGTCCTGCTGTTTTTT. Variable domain in full (rest from reference TRBV7-2 and TRBJ2-2): GAGVSQSPSNKVTEKGKDVELRCDPISGHTALYWYRQSLGQGLEFLIYFQGNSAPDKSGLPSDRFSAERTGGSVSTLTIQRTQQEDSAVYLCASRPGTGVLLFFGEGSRLTVL.